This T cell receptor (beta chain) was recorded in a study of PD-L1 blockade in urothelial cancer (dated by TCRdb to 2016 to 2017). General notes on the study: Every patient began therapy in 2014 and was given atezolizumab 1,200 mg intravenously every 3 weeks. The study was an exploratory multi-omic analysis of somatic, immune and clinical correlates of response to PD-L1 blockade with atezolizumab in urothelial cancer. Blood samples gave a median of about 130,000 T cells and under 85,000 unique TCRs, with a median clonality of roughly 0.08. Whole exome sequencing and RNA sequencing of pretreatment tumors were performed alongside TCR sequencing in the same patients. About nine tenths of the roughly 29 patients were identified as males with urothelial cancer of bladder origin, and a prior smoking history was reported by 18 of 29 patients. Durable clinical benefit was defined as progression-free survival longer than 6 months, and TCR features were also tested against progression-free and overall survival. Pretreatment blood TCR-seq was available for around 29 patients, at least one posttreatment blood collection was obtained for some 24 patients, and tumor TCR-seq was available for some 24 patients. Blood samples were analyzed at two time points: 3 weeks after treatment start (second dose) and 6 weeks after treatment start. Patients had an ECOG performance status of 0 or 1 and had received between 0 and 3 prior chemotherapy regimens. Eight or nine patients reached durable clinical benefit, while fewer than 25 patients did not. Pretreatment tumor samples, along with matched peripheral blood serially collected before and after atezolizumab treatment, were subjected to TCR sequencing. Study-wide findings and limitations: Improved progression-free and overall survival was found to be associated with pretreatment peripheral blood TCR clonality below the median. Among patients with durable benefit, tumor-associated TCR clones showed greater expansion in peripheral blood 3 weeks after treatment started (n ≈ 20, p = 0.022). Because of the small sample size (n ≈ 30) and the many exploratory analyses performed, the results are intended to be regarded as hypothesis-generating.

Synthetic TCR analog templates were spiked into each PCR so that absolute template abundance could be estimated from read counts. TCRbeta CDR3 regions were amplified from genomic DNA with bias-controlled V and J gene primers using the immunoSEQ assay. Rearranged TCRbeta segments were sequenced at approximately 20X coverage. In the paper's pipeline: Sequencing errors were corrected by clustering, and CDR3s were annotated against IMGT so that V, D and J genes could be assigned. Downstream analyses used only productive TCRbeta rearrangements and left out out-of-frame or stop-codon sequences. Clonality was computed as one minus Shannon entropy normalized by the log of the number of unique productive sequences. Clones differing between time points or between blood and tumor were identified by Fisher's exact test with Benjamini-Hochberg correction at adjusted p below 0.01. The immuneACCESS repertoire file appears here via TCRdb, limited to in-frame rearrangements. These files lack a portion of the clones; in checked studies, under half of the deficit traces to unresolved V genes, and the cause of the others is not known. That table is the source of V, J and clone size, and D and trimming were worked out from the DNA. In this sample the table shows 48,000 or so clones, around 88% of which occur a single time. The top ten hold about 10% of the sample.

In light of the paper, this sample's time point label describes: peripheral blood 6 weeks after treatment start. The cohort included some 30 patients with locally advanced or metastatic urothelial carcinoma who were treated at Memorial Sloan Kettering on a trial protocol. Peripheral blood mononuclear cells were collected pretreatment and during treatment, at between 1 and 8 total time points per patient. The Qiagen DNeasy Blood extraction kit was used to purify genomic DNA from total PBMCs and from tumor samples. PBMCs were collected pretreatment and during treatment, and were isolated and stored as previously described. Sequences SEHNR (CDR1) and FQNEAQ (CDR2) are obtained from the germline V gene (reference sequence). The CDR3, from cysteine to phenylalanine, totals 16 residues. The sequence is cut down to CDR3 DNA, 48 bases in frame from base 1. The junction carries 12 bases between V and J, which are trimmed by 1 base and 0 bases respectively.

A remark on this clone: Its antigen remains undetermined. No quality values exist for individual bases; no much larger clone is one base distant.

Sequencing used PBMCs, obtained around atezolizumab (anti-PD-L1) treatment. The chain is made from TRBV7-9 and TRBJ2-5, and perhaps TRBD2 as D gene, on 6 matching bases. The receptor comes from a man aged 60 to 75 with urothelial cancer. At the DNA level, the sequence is TGTGCCAGCAGCTTAGGGACTACGGGGTACCAAGAGACCCAGTACTTC. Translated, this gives CASSLGTTGYQETQYF.